Presented here are 7 T cell receptor beta chains from one specimen sequenced in a study of T cell responses to AZD1222 COVID-19 vaccine. Here immunoSEQ multiplex PCR was the method, and the copy in TCRdb shows in-frame clones only, minus some. The sample lists roughly 120,000 clones; around nine tenths were seen once. Material: peripheral blood, obtained 28 days after the second AZD1222 dose. These receptors came from an adult who received the AZD1222 COVID-19 vaccine.

CDR3 in DNA: TGTGCCAGCAGCGTATCGGGGACAGGGGTAACTGAAGCTTTCTTT. The encoded protein is CASSVSGTGVTEAFF. The chain combines TRBV9 with TRBJ1-1; 10 bases line up with TRBD1. The CDR3 is made up of 15 amino acids. Germline V gene data show CDR1 as SGDLS and CDR2 as YYNGEE. With 1 base clipped from V and 5 bases from J, the junction kept 5 bases outside the gene matches.

This chain uses TRBV23-1 with TRBJ2-7, with 9 bases fitting TRBD1. TRBV23-1 is labeled an ORF, and its function is uncertain. The trim removed 0 bases at V and 4 bases at J, leaving 10 bases unmatched. The CDR3 extends over 17 amino acids. CDR3 sequence (DNA): TGCGCCAGCAGTCAATCCAAGAAACGGACAGGGGCATACGAGCAGTACTTC. This sequence encodes CASSQSKKRTGAYEQYF.

In its sample, this clone was seen once. The chain has TRBV19 and TRBJ2-1, with D maybe TRBD1 (6 bases). There are 13 residues in the CDR3. V lost 3 bases to trimming and J lost 9 bases, with 12 bases between them. Germline V gene lookup returns CDR1 LNHDA and CDR2 SQIVND (reference sequence). CDR3 amino acids: CASSISGAAEQFF. As DNA, the CDR3 is TGTGCCAGTAGTATTTCAGGGGCGGCTGAGCAGTTCTTC.

The J gene is TRBJ1-1, the V gene TRBV11-3; 7 bases map to TRBD1. The CDR3 has 16 residues. Trimming removed 0 bases from V and 1 base from J; junction bases left unmatched: 5. CDR1 SGHNT and CDR2 YENEEA come from the germline V gene. CDR3 protein: CASSLDLGTANTEAFF. CDR3 nucleotides: TGTGCCAGCAGCTTAGATCTTGGGACAGCGAACACTGAAGCTTTCTTT.

This chain connects TRBV18 to TRBJ1-5; D is unclear. V was trimmed by 6 bases and J by 0 bases, leaving 6 bases between them. Per the germline V gene, CDR1 is KGHSH and CDR2 is LQKENI. This CDR3 has 13 residues. Written as DNA, the CDR3 is TGTGCCAGCTCTCGGAATAGCAATCAGCCCCAGCATTTT. This translates into CASSRNSNQPQHF.

The chain links TRBV7-8 to TRBJ1-4, with unresolved D. Germline V lookup: CDR1 SGHVS, CDR2 FQNEAQ. This CDR3 is built from 14 residues. V was cut by 3 bases and J by 8 bases, with 13 bases left in between. CDR3 in amino acids: CASSFSVSGEKLFF. The CDR3 DNA reads as TGTGCCAGCAGCTTCTCGGTCTCGGGGGAAAAACTGTTTTTT.

The chain employs TRBV7-8 and TRBJ1-3, with D unclear. CDR1 is SGHVS and CDR2 is FQNEAQ in the germline V gene. V dropped 0 bases and J dropped 6 bases, with 6 bases sitting between them. The CDR3 has 13 residues. The CDR3 sequence is CASSLAGINTIYF. The DNA for the CDR3 is TGTGCCAGCAGCTTAGCAGGGATAAACACCATATATTTT.